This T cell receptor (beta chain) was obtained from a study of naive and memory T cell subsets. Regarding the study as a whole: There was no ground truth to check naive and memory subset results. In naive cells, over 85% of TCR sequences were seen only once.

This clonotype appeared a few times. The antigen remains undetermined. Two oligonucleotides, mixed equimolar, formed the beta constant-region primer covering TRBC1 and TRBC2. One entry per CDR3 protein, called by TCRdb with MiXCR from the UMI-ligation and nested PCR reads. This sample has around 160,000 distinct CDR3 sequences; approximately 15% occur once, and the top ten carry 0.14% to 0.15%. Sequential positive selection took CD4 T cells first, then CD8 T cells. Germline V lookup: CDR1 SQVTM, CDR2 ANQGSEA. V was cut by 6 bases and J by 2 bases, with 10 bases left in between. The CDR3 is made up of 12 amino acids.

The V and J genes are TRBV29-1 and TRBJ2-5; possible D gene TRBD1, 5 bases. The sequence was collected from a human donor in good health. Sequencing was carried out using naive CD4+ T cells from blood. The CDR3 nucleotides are TGCAGCGTACCCAGGGCGCAAGAGACCCAGTACTTC. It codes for CSVPRAQETQYF.